The present TCR beta chain was sequenced within a study of T cells in Graves' hyperthyroidism and ophthalmopathy. Overall study results and limits: From stable hyperthyroidism, ophthalmopathy was separated by a 13 V-J model. Clonotypes that were expanded in thyroid above 0.001 mostly appeared in blood too.

V was pared by 6 bases and J by 6 bases, with 11 bases of the junction left unmatched. Germline CDR1 SNHLY, CDR2 FYNNEI. The CDR3 runs to 15 residues. About this clonotype: What it binds is unknown.

Template material for amplifying TCR beta CDR3 regions consisted of RNA transcripts. Carried out on the TCR CDR3, a first-round RT-PCR used the HTBI primer set. TCRdb fed the multiplex PCR reads into MiXCR, producing one record per CDR3 protein. Of a few hundred thousand distinct CDR3 sequences in the sample, around 46% were seen once. For Graves' hyperthyroidism to be stable, ophthalmopathy could not progress within 18 months. This sequence originates from a woman younger than 35 with Graves' hyperthyroidism. The sequenced material came from peripheral blood or thyroid tissue (not recorded which). The chain uses TRBV2 and TRBJ2-3; 8 bases fit TRBD1. CDR3 nucleotides: TGTGCCAGCAGCTGGGACAGGTCCCAAGCGGATACGCAGTATTTT. Translated: CASSWDRSQADTQYF.